The clone carrying this TCR beta chain occurred many times. Its antigen is still unknown. The same CDR3 arises from other DNA sequences in this sample as well. The sample comes from a study of shared clonotypes between healthy human individuals. General study results and limits: Donor scarcity curtailed the genetic and exposure-history diversity represented herein. How much donors shared clonotypes was expected to be affected by sequencing depth.

The table came from immunoSEQ multiplex PCR; TCRdb's copy has only in-frame clones and leaves some out. The data show around 990,000 clones, 60% to 80% seen once. Specimen: memory CD4+ T cells from PBMCs. Subset given: CD45RA-negative fraction. This sequence originates from a man between 18 and 35 years old in good health. Some clones in this sample may be carry-over from other donors' samples.

The CDR3 spells CASSLRPATNEKLFF. For the CDR3, the DNA is TGTGCCAGCAGCTTGCGACCAGCAACTAATGAAAAACTGTTTTTT. The chain links TRBV7-6 to TRBJ1-4; D remains unclear. Germline CDR1 reads SGHVS; CDR2 reads FNYEAQ. CDR3 size: 15 residues. Trimming left V 3 bases short and J 0 bases short, with 8 bases between.